This is a list of T cell receptor beta chains from one sample in a study of T cell responses to AZD1222 COVID-19 vaccine. Sequencing used immunoSEQ multiplex PCR; TCRdb keeps in-frame clones, though not all of them. Altogether 100,000 to 120,000 clones are present, over 75% being singletons, with the ten largest covering about 4.5%. The specimen comprised peripheral blood, sampled on day 0 of AZD1222 vaccination. These receptors all stem from an adult in good health. CDR3s include the opening cysteine and the closing phenylalanine or tryptophan. The order of the fields is clone size, J gene, V gene, D gene, CDR3 protein, CDR3 DNA. The D gene is left open where the match is weak. Size values are once, few and many counts, or a class for expanded clones, and some rows have none.

NA | TRBJ2-1 | TRBV20-1 | NA | CSARWDNEQFF | TGCAGTGCTAGGTGGGACAATGAGCAGTTCTTC
NA | TRBJ2-2 | TRBV5-3 | NA | CARRDIERGLTGELFF | TGTGCCAGAAGGGACATCGAACGGGGGCTCACCGGGGAGCTGTTTTTT
NA | TRBJ1-2 | TRBV5-1 | NA | CASSLGQYGYTF | TGCGCCAGCAGCTTGGGGCAGTATGGCTACACCTTC
NA | TRBJ1-6 | TRBV6-5 | TRBD1 | CASRPGQGVYGLHF | TGTGCCAGCAGGCCGGGACAGGGGGTATACGGCCTCCACTTT
once | TRBJ1-1 | TRBV19 | NA | CASSMRDRLSEAFF | TGTGCCAGTAGTATGAGAGACAGGCTGTCTGAAGCTTTCTTT
NA | TRBJ1-2 | TRBV28 | TRBD1 | CASSLGRQGAYGYTF | TGTGCCAGCAGTTTAGGGCGACAGGGGGCCTATGGCTACACCTTC
NA | TRBJ1-5 | TRBV6-2/TRBV6-3 | NA | CASSPPQQPQHF | TGTGCCAGCAGCCCTCCACAACAGCCCCAGCATTTT
NA | TRBJ1-4 | TRBV7-2 | NA | CASSFRRGDEKLFF | TGTGCCAGCAGCTTCCGGAGGGGGGATGAAAAACTGTTTTTT
NA | TRBJ2-7 | TRBV7-9 | NA | CASSLTGYEQYF | TGTGCCAGCAGCTTAACAGGTTACGAGCAGTACTTC
NA | TRBJ1-5 | TRBV27 | TRBD1 | CASRGTGFSNQPQHF | TGTGCCAGCAGGGGGACAGGGTTTAGCAATCAGCCCCAGCATTTT
NA | TRBJ2-7 | TRBV6-5 | NA | CASSSQRGSYEQYF | TGTGCCAGCAGCTCCCAACGGGGCTCCTACGAGCAGTACTTC
few | TRBJ2-7 | TRBV5-1 | NA | CASSLAREEQYF | TGCGCCAGCAGCTTGGCACGGGAGGAGCAGTACTTC
NA | TRBJ2-7 | TRBV7-2 | NA | CASSWPDRNAYEQYF | TGTGCCAGCAGCTGGCCAGACCGGAATGCCTACGAGCAGTACTTC
NA | TRBJ2-2 | TRBV5-1 | TRBD2 | CASSPLAGVPGGELFF | TGCGCCAGCAGTCCGCTAGCGGGAGTTCCGGGCGGGGAGCTGTTTTTT
NA | TRBJ2-7 | TRBV7-2 | TRBD2 | CASSPPAGTSGEEEQYF | TGTGCCAGCAGCCCTCCCGCCGGGACTAGCGGTGAGGAGGAGCAGTACTTC
NA | TRBJ1-4 | TRBV13 | TRBD1 | CASSLRGQTEKLFF | TGTGCCAGCAGCTTAAGGGGACAGACTGAAAAACTGTTTTTT
NA | TRBJ1-2 | TRBV6-5 | NA | CASRITGSYGYTF | TGTGCCAGCAGAATCACAGGATCCTATGGCTACACCTTC
medium-sized | TRBJ2-7 | TRBV19 | TRBD1 | CASSSGQGAYEQYF | TGTGCCAGTAGTTCCGGACAGGGTGCCTACGAGCAGTACTTC
NA | TRBJ1-1 | TRBV6-1 | NA | CASSESLAGSNTEAFF | TGTGCCAGCAGTGAATCGCTAGCGGGCTCTAACACTGAAGCTTTCTTT
NA | TRBJ2-3 | TRBV6-5 | TRBD2 | CASSYELAGTSTQYF | TGTGCCAGCAGTTACGAGCTAGCGGGTACGAGTACGCAGTATTTT
NA | TRBJ2-7 | TRBV6-5 | TRBD2 | CASSRQREGSYKQYF | TGTGCCAGCAGCAGACAGCGGGAGGGATCCTACAAGCAGTACTTC
NA | TRBJ1-5 | TRBV5-1 | TRBD1 | CASSDTGGLQPQHF | TGCGCCAGCAGCGATACAGGGGGCCTCCAGCCCCAGCATTTT
NA | TRBJ1-1 | TRBV6-2/TRBV6-3 | TRBD1 | CASSTGGTEAFF | TGTGCCAGCAGCACAGGGGGCACTGAAGCTTTCTTT
NA | TRBJ1-1 | TRBV28 | NA | CASSFSPEAEAFF | TGTGCCAGCAGTTTTTCTCCCGAGGCTGAAGCTTTCTTT
NA | TRBJ1-1 | TRBV28 | NA | CASSLARGRSF | TGTGCCAGCAGTTTAGCAAGAGGGAGATCTTTT
NA | TRBJ2-5 | TRBV6-5 | TRBD2 | CASSFLGGTRAETQYF | TGTGCCAGCAGTTTTCTCGGGGGGACTAGGGCGGAGACCCAGTACTTC
NA | TRBJ2-1 | TRBV6-5 | TRBD2 | CASRLAETYNEQFF | TGTGCCAGCAGACTAGCGGAGACCTACAATGAGCAGTTCTTC
NA | TRBJ2-7 | TRBV9 | TRBD2 | CASSVGLSGGQTGEQYF | TGTGCCAGCAGCGTAGGCTTGAGCGGGGGCCAAACCGGGGAGCAGTACTTC
NA | TRBJ2-2 | TRBV5-1 | NA | CASSLVPILVTGELFF | TGCGCCAGCAGCTTGGTCCCTATTTTGGTGACCGGGGAGCTGTTTTTT
NA | TRBJ1-2 | TRBV9 | NA | CASSVRGTYGYTF | TGTGCCAGCAGCGTACGGGGGACCTATGGCTACACCTTC
NA | TRBJ1-2 | TRBV6-5 | TRBD1 | CASKRQGYTYGYTF | TGTGCCAGCAAACGACAGGGATATACCTATGGCTACACCTTC
once | TRBJ2-3 | TRBV20-1 | TRBD1 | CSASGFGTGVTDTQYF | TGCAGTGCTAGTGGTTTTGGGACAGGGGTCACAGATACGCAGTATTTT
once | TRBJ2-7 | TRBV7-8 | TRBD1 | CASSLGRTGSYEQYF | TGTGCCAGCAGCCTAGGGAGGACAGGGTCCTACGAGCAGTACTTC
NA | TRBJ2-1 | TRBV4-1 | TRBD2 | CASSQDSNLAGSSYNEQFF | TGCGCCAGCAGCCAAGACTCGAATCTAGCGGGTAGCTCCTACAATGAGCAGTTCTTC
NA | TRBJ2-7 | TRBV19 | NA | CASSRGRGYEQYF | TGTGCCAGTAGTAGGGGAAGGGGATACGAGCAGTACTTC
NA | TRBJ1-6 | TRBV21-1 | NA | CASSKESGWDTYNSPLHF | TGTGCCAGCAGCAAAGAGAGCGGGTGGGACACATATAATTCACCCCTCCACTTT
few | TRBJ1-6 | TRBV6-1 | NA | CASSEDPARNSPLHF | TGTGCCAGCAGTGAAGACCCAGCCCGTAATTCACCCCTCCACTTT
NA | TRBJ2-1 | TRBV7-9 | NA | CASSPPGGSYNEQFF | TGTGCCAGCAGCCCCCCCGGGGGCTCCTACAATGAGCAGTTCTTC
NA | TRBJ1-1 | TRBV11-3 | NA | CASSLEGTRNTEAFF | TGTGCCAGCAGCTTAGAGGGGACACGGAACACTGAAGCTTTCTTT
NA | TRBJ2-7 | TRBV6-5 | TRBD1 | CASSRWQGVGEQYF | TGTGCCAGCAGCCGGTGGCAGGGGGTGGGCGAGCAGTACTTC
NA | TRBJ1-6 | TRBV7-2 | TRBD1 | CASSLARTGFMSPLHF | TGTGCCAGCAGCTTAGCAAGGACAGGGTTCATGTCACCCCTCCACTTT
NA | TRBJ2-3 | TRBV28 | TRBD2 | CASSSYGTSGGAGSTDTQYF | TGTGCCAGCAGTTCTTATGGGACTAGCGGGGGGGCCGGTAGCACAGATACGCAGTATTTT
NA | TRBJ1-2 | TRBV11-2 | TRBD1 | CASSSPGRGPYGYTF | TGTGCCAGCAGCTCGCCGGGCAGGGGGCCTTATGGCTACACCTTC
NA | TRBJ2-3 | TRBV19 | TRBD1 | CASSGTVSTDTQYF | TGTGCCAGTAGTGGGACAGTTAGCACAGATACGCAGTATTTT
NA | TRBJ1-3 | TRBV28 | NA | CASSPMSGAGNTIYF | TGTGCCAGCAGTCCAATGTCGGGGGCTGGAAACACCATATATTTT
NA | TRBJ1-1 | TRBV4-3 | NA | CASSQERQRLNTEAFF | TGCGCCAGCAGCCAGGAGAGACAGAGGTTGAACACTGAAGCTTTCTTT
NA | TRBJ1-5 | TRBV28 | TRBD1 | CASSYQGANQPQHF | TGTGCCAGCAGTTACCAGGGGGCCAATCAGCCCCAGCATTTT
NA | TRBJ1-1 | TRBV10-3 | TRBD1 | CAISAGTGGTAEAFF | TGTGCCATCAGTGCCGGGACAGGGGGCACGGCTGAAGCTTTCTTT